Below are 2 T cell receptor beta chains sequenced from a single sample in a study of cytomegalovirus exposure and HLA in healthy donors. Amplification used 60 Vbeta primers and 13 Jbeta primers. Clones were sequenced by immunoSEQ multiplex PCR, and TCRdb holds only the in-frame ones, with some missing. This sample carries approximately 84,000 clones, roughly 80% of them seen once, and the ten largest clones take approximately 2.1%. What was sequenced was PBMCs. All receptors come from a man aged 35 to 55 in good health and CMV-seronegative.

The chain joins TRBV19 to TRBJ2-3; TRBD1 agrees at 8 bases. The germline CDR1 and CDR2 sequences are LNHDA and SQIVND (reference sequence). The V segment lost 7 bases and the J segment 2 bases; nucleotides outside the gene matches: 5. The length of the CDR3 is 14 residues. The CDR3 protein is CASKRTGYTDTQYF. CDR3 nucleotides: TGTGCCAGTAAGCGGACAGGGTACACAGATACGCAGTATTTT. Together with reference TRBV19 and TRBJ2-3, the CDR3 gives the full variable domain: DGGITQSPKYLFRKEGQNVTLSCEQNLNHDAMYWYRQDPGQGLRLIYYSQIVNDFQKGDIAEGYSVSREKKESFPLTVTSAQKNPTAFYLCASKRTGYTDTQYFGPGTRLTVL.

The chain has TRBV27 and TRBJ2-1; D possibly corresponds to TRBD1 (5 bases). The ends were cut back, 2 bases at V and 3 bases at J, with 11 bases in the middle. From germline, CDR1 is MNHEY and CDR2 SMNVEV (reference sequence). The CDR3 is made up of 15 amino acids. The CDR3 region is CASSLRTQGYNEQFF. The CDR3 DNA is TGTGCCAGCAGTTTACGTACCCAGGGCTACAATGAGCAGTTCTTC.